This is a list of T cell receptor beta chains from one sample in a study of OX40 agonist ivuxolimab in advanced cancers. The protocol was immunoSEQ multiplex PCR, while the TCRdb copy is restricted to in-frame clones and leaves out a portion. The sample holds roughly 40,000 clones, approximately 90% seen once. Sample: CD4+ or CD8+ T cells sorted from blood, taken in a trial of the OX40 agonist ivuxolimab. The source of these receptors is an adult with an advanced solid tumor such as melanoma, head and neck, liver or kidney cancer. CDR3s include the opening cysteine and the closing phenylalanine or tryptophan. Fields, in order: D gene, clone size, V gene, J gene, CDR3 DNA, CDR3 protein. A D gene is named only where the DNA matches it firmly. Clone size is not always given. Where it is, it says once, few, many or a class for expanded clones.

>NA|NA|TRBV7-9|TRBJ1-2
TGTGCCAGCAGCTTAGGGGGGGCTCCCTATGGCTACACCTTC
CASSLGGAPYGYTF
>NA|NA|TRBV28|TRBJ1-1
TGTGCCAGCAGTTTTCGGGTGAACACTGAAGCTTTCTTT
CASSFRVNTEAFF
>NA|NA|TRBV18|TRBJ1-2
TGTGCCAGCTCACCGGGGACGGCCAACTATGGCTACACCTTC
CASSPGTANYGYTF
>TRBD1|NA|TRBV6-5|TRBJ2-2
TGTGCCAGCAGTTACGGGGACAGGGAAACCGGGGAGCTGTTTTTT
CASSYGDRETGELFF
>TRBD2|NA|TRBV28|TRBJ2-1
TGTGCCAGCATTCACGGAGGACTAGCGGGTACCTACAATGAGCAGTTCTTC
CASIHGGLAGTYNEQFF
>NA|NA|TRBV19|TRBJ2-1
TGTGCCAGTAGACAGCCCCCATTCAATGAGCAGTTCTTC
CASRQPPFNEQFF
>TRBD1|NA|TRBV28|TRBJ2-2
TGTGCCAGCAGGGAGACAGGGCCCGTTCGGGAGCTGTTTTTT
CASRETGPVRELFF
>NA|NA|TRBV10-2|TRBJ2-6
TGCGCCAGCAGTGATTGGACCGGCTCTGGGGCCAACGTCCTGACTTTC
CASSDWTGSGANVLTF
>NA|few|TRBV2|TRBJ2-4
TGTGCCAGCAGTGAAGCGCTAAGGGAAGAGAACTACTTC
CASSEALREENYF
>NA|NA|TRBV7-2|TRBJ2-7
TGTGCCAGCAGCTTATTCGAGGCTGCCTACGAGCAGTACTTC
CASSLFEAAYEQYF
>TRBD1|NA|TRBV30|TRBJ2-7
TGTGCCTGGAGTGTAGGGGGCGGCGAGCAGTACTTC
CAWSVGGGEQYF
>NA|NA|TRBV6-6|TRBJ1-4
TGTGCCAGCAGTTACTCGGGGGGAGGCAGTGAAAAACTGTTTTTT
CASSYSGGGSEKLFF
>TRBD1|NA|TRBV27|TRBJ1-5
TGTGCCAGCAGTTCCAGCTTTGGGACAGGGGGTGCTAGAAATCAGCCCCAGCATTTT
CASSSSFGTGGARNQPQHF
>NA|NA|TRBV11-2|TRBJ2-3
TGTGCCAGCAGCTTTAGTGCGGTTGCCACAGATACGCAGTATTTT
CASSFSAVATDTQYF
>NA|NA|TRBV11-1|TRBJ2-7
TGTGCCAGCAGCCCCCCCTACTCCTACGAGCAGTACTTC
CASSPPYSYEQYF
>NA|NA|TRBV2|TRBJ2-5
TGTGCCGTGGGGGCAGGTCGACAAGAGACCCAGTACTTC
CAVGAGRQETQYF
>NA|NA|TRBV6-1|TRBJ2-3
TGTGCCAGCAAGGAGGGCCGCACGGCAGATACGCAGTATTTT
CASKEGRTADTQYF
>TRBD1|NA|TRBV5-4|TRBJ1-1
TGTGCCAGCAGCCCCGGACAGGGATCGAACACTGAAGCTTTCTTT
CASSPGQGSNTEAFF
>NA|NA|TRBV28|TRBJ1-5
TGTGCCAGCAGTTTCTCAGGTAGGGCGAATCAGCCCCAGCATTTT
CASSFSGRANQPQHF
>NA|NA|TRBV28|TRBJ1-3
TGTGCCAGCAGTTTAGAAGGGGTTGGAGGAAACACCATATATTTT
CASSLEGVGGNTIYF
>NA|NA|TRBV27|TRBJ2-5
TGTGCCAGCAGTTCCAGCCAATTGGGGACCCAGTACTTC
CASSSSQLGTQYF
>TRBD1|NA|TRBV18|TRBJ2-7
TGTGCCAGCTCACCAGGGACAGGGGGAACCTACGAGCAGTACTTC
CASSPGTGGTYEQYF
>NA|NA|TRBV7-9|TRBJ2-7
TGTGCCAGCAGCTTAGAGTACGAGGGGTCCGAGCAGTACTTC
CASSLEYEGSEQYF
>TRBD1|NA|TRBV4-1|TRBJ1-2
TGCGCCAGCAGCCAAGGGACAGGACTTAGAGGCTACACCTTC
CASSQGTGLRGYTF
>TRBD2|NA|TRBV6-5|TRBJ2-7
TGTGCCAGCAGACAGGGACTAGCGGACTACGAGCAGTACTTC
CASRQGLADYEQYF
>TRBD1|few|TRBV4-2|TRBJ1-2
TGTGCCAGCAGAAACAGGGGTGGCGGCTACACCTTC
CASRNRGGGYTF
>NA|NA|TRBV11-2|TRBJ2-7
TGTGCCAGCAGCTCCTATGTGGGGTCGGGGAGCGAGCAGTACTTC
CASSSYVGSGSEQYF
>NA|NA|TRBV28|TRBJ1-3
TGTGCCAGCAGTTTACAACTCTCTGGAAACACCATATATTTT
CASSLQLSGNTIYF
>TRBD2|NA|TRBV2|TRBJ2-2
TGTGCCAGCAGAGAGCTAGCGGGACCTAACACCGGGGAGCTGTTTTTT
CASRELAGPNTGELFF
>TRBD1|NA|TRBV28|TRBJ1-2
TGTGCCAGCAGCCAAACGGGGACAGGAATCCGTAGCTACACCTTC
CASSQTGTGIRSYTF
>NA|NA|TRBV18|TRBJ1-1
TGTGCCAGCTCACCCTGGGACGCTGAAGCTTTCTTT
CASSPWDAEAFF
>NA|NA|TRBV20-1|TRBJ2-7
TGCAGTGCCGGCCCCAAGCAGTACTTC
CSAGPKQYF